This TCR beta chain was profiled in a study of blood T cell repertoires in COVID-19. Study summary: Whether acute or convalescent, the COVID-19 samples came from the United States, Italy and Spain.

Libraries were prepared by immunoSEQ multiplex PCR; TCRdb keeps only in-frame clonotypes and omits some of them. The data contain around 150,000 clones, about 77% of them singletons. The table lists this clone with a few counts. CDR1 and CDR2 from the germline V gene are MNHEY and SMNVEV (reference sequence). J gave up 4 bases and V 4 bases, and 5 bases lay outside the gene matches. The CDR3 sequence is 16 residues long. This clonotype was sampled from a man between 60 and 75 years old with acute or convalescent COVID-19. This chain links TRBV27 with TRBJ2-1; 12 bases agree with TRBD2. The source material was peripheral blood. CDR3 amino acids: CASSSMTSGRYNEQFF. As DNA, the CDR3 is TGTGCCAGCAGTTCCATGACTAGCGGGAGATACAATGAGCAGTTCTTC.